These 31 T cell receptor beta chains were sequenced from one sample in a study of blood T cells in healthy people across ages. A second PCR of about 6 to 12 cycles used a sample-barcoded 5' primer and a J-beta primer mix. TCRdb ran MiXCR on the 5' RACE reads and lists one entry per CDR3 protein. The sample includes about 1.5 million distinct CDR3 sequences, about 45% of them seen just once. The sequencing sample was made of blood. The receptors come from a woman under 30 in good health.

The rearrangement links TRBV20-1 to TRBJ2-4; TRBD1 matches 9 bases. The J call may be wrong; the DNA end is better matched by TRBJ2-7. Germline CDR1 reads DFQATT; CDR2 reads SNEGSKA (reference sequence). CDR3 size: 12 residues. CDR3 sequence reads: CSAKDRGGEQYF. The DNA of the CDR3 is TGCAGTGCGAAGGACAGGGGTGGCGAGCAGTACTTC.

The chain links TRBV12-3 or TRBV12-4 to TRBJ2-1, with 9 bases aligning to TRBD1. V dropped 7 bases and J dropped 9; count of bases not matched to a gene: 10. The CDR3 contains 14 residues. In nucleotides, the CDR3 is TGTGCCAGCATTAATCGGACAGGGGTGGTTGAGCAGTTCTTC. Protein: CASINRTGVVEQFF.

The chain recombines TRBV7-9 with TRBJ2-5; no firm D call. Trimming cost V 2 bases and J 5 bases, with 15 bases left between them. This CDR3 comprises 15 residues. Germline V lookup: CDR1 SEHNR, CDR2 FQNEAQ (reference sequence). The CDR3 loop reads CASSLRSTVRETQYF. In DNA, the CDR3 is TGTGCCAGCAGCTTAAGGTCGACGGTTAGGGAGACCCAGTACTTC.

V gene TRBV29-1 combines with J gene TRBJ2-5; TRBD1 matches 8 bases. The CDR3 runs to 13 residues. The germline gives CDR1 SQVTM, CDR2 ANQGSEA. The J segment lost 5 bases and the V segment lost 4 bases, leaving 6 bases of the junction unmatched. As DNA, the CDR3 is TGCAGCGTTGGCCGACAGGGGAGGGAGACCCAGTACTTC. Protein: CSVGRQGRETQYF. The full variable domain, rest sourced from reference TRBV29-1 and TRBJ2-5, is SAVISQKPSRDICQRGTSLTIQCQVDSQVTMMFWYRQQPGQSLTLIATANQGSEATYESGFVIDKFPISRPNLTFSTLTVSNMSPEDSSIYLCSVGRQGRETQYFGPGTRLLVL.

The V and J genes are TRBV24-1 and TRBJ2-1, with 7 bases aligning to TRBD1. The V gene's germline CDR1 is KGHDR and CDR2 SFDVKD. The CDR3 loop spans 12 amino acids. J was trimmed by 7 bases and V by 6 bases; bases with no gene match: 2. The CDR3 reads CATSNRGNEQFF. The CDR3 DNA is TGTGCCACCAGTAACAGGGGTAATGAGCAGTTCTTC.

The rearrangement joins TRBV4-1 to TRBJ1-1; tentative D call: TRBD1 (6 bases). Between the trimmed V and J ends, which lost 3 bases and 4 bases, there was a span of 18 bases. This CDR3 comprises 16 residues. Germline CDR1 is MGHRA and CDR2 is YSYEKL. For the CDR3, the DNA is TGCGCCAGCAGCCACCTCGCCGGCCAAGGGGGCACTGAAGCTTTCTTT. Translation gives CASSHLAGQGGTEAFF.

This clonotype was found a few times. The chain recombines TRBV4-3 with TRBJ1-2; 9 bases fit TRBD1. From germline, CDR1 is LGHNA and CDR2 YSLEER. The CDR3 length is 15 residues. After removal of 2 bases from V and 6 bases from J, the junction contained 7 bases not matched to a gene. CDR3 residues: CASSQMTGGVDGYTF. The CDR3 nucleotides are TGCGCCAGCAGCCAAATGACAGGGGGGGTCGATGGCTACACCTTC.

V is TRBV4-3 and J is TRBJ1-5, with D unresolved. The V gene lost 0 bases and the J gene lost 9 bases, with 15 bases spanning the gap. The CDR3 sequence is 15 residues long. Germline CDR1 reads LGHNA; CDR2 reads YSLEER. The CDR3 nucleotides read TGCGCCAGCAGCCAAGATCGAAGAGGCATTTTGCCCCAGCATTTT. Protein: CASSQDRRGILPQHF.

This clonotype was counted once. The chain recombines TRBV29-1 with TRBJ1-1; D is possibly TRBD1 (6 bases). V shed 5 bases and J shed 8 bases, with 9 bases lying between them. The CDR3 is 10 amino acids. CDR1 is SQVTM, CDR2 ANQGSEA, per germline. This CDR3 reads CSVYTGEAFF. The CDR3 DNA follows: TGCAGCGTTTATACAGGGGAAGCTTTCTTT.

The chain is built from TRBV25-1 and TRBJ2-3; 8 bases map to TRBD2. The V gene end was trimmed by 2 bases and the J gene end by 3 bases; junction bases not matched to a gene: 4. The CDR3 is 15 amino acids. Germline V gives CDR1 MGHDK, CDR2 SYGVNS. The DNA for the CDR3 is TGTGCCAGCAGTGAAATGACTAGCGCGACAGATACGCAGTATTTT. Translated: CASSEMTSATDTQYF. Using reference TRBV25-1 and TRBJ2-3 for the parts outside the CDR3, the full variable domain is EADIYQTPRYLVIGTGKKITLECSQTMGHDKMYWYQQDPGMELHLIHYSYGVNSTEKGDLSSESTVSRIRTEHFPLTLESARPSHTSQYLCASSEMTSATDTQYFGPGTRLTVL.

This clonotype occurred a few times. This chain uses TRBV7-9 with TRBJ2-6, with no clear D. Per germline, CDR1 SEHNR and CDR2 FQNEAQ (reference sequence). The length of the CDR3 is 17 residues. The ends were cut back, 2 bases at V and 1 base at J, with 12 bases in the middle. As DNA, the CDR3 is TGTGCCAGCAGCTTAAAATTGAGTGAGTCTGGGGCCAACGTCCTGACTTTC. Translation: CASSLKLSESGANVLTF.

This chain links TRBV15 with TRBJ2-7; TRBD2 agrees at 12 bases. Germline values: CDR1 LNHNV, CDR2 YYDKDF (reference sequence). The CDR3 length is 15 residues. With V trimmed by 1 base and J by 3 bases, 1 base remained unmatched. CDR3 in DNA: TGTGCCACCAGCAGAGGACTAGCGGGGGTCTACGAGCAGTACTTC. This codes for CATSRGLAGVYEQYF.

The chain has TRBV9 and TRBJ2-3; D gene uncertain. The CDR3 totals 16 residues. V was cut by 0 bases and J by 2 bases, with 13 bases left in between. Germline assignment: CDR1 SGDLS and CDR2 YYNGEE. The CDR3 region is CASSVEINGPTDTQYF. In DNA, the CDR3 is TGTGCCAGCAGCGTAGAGATCAACGGGCCCACAGATACGCAGTATTTT.

This chain uses TRBV12-3 or TRBV12-4 with TRBJ1-1; possible D gene TRBD1, 5 bases. The CDR3 totals 14 residues. V gave up 3 bases and J gave up 3 bases, with 11 bases separating them. CDR3 sequence reads: CASSFWGGYTEAFF. CDR3 DNA sequence: TGTGCCAGCAGTTTTTGGGGCGGCTACACTGAAGCTTTCTTT.

V usage is TRBV15 and J usage is TRBJ2-3; D is unresolved. Germline V CDR1 and CDR2: LNHNV, YYDKDF (reference sequence). The CDR3 is 14 amino acids. Trimming removed 3 bases at V and 3 bases at J, with 10 bases between. Written as DNA, the CDR3 is TGTGCCACCAGCAGGAACAGAGTTACAGATACGCAGTATTTT. This codes for CATSRNRVTDTQYF. The full variable domain, its missing parts supplied by reference TRBV15 and TRBJ2-3, is DAMVIQNPRYQVTQFGKPVTLSCSQTLNHNVMYWYQQKSSQAPKLLFHYYDKDFNNEADTPDNFQSRRPNTSFCFLDIRSPGLGDTAMYLCATSRNRVTDTQYFGPGTRLTVL.

This clonotype was detected a few times. DNA of the CDR3: TGCAGCGTACCGCAGGGGGCAGGTGAAGCTTTCTTT. Its protein is CSVPQGAGEAFF. V and J are TRBV29-1 and TRBJ1-1, with 8 bases fitting TRBD1. V gave up 6 bases and J gave up 7 bases; unmatched junction bases: 7. This CDR3 is 12 amino acids long. The germline V gene encodes CDR1 SQVTM and CDR2 ANQGSEA.

This chain joins TRBV7-2 and TRBJ2-7; weak D call: TRBD1 (6 bases). Germline V gene sequence: CDR1 SGHTA, CDR2 FQGNSA. The CDR3 length is 14 residues. Trimming took 0 bases from V and 5 from J, leaving 11 bases between them. CDR3 nucleotides: TGTGCCAGCAGCTTAGCGCGCAGGGGTAACGAGCAGTACTTC. It yields the protein CASSLARRGNEQYF.

A few counts support this clonotype. The chain couples TRBV4-1 to TRBJ2-5; a weak D match, TRBD1 (6 bases). CDR1 and CDR2 (germline): MGHRA, YSYEKL. This CDR3 comprises 14 residues. Trimming pared 2 bases from V and 4 bases from J, leaving 11 bases between. As DNA, the CDR3 is TGCGCCAGCAGCCAACAGGGGAGTGGAGAGACCCAGTACTTC. Translation gives CASSQQGSGETQYF.

V usage is TRBV29-1 and J usage is TRBJ2-1; 7 positions match TRBD1. CDR3 size: 14 residues. J gave up 13 bases and V 5 bases, and 17 bases lay outside the gene matches. Germline lookup yields CDR1 SQVTM and CDR2 ANQGSEA. Written as DNA, the CDR3 is TGCAGCGTTTCATATTCACAGGGGAAAGAGACCCAGTTCTTC. Protein: CSVSYSQGKETQFF.

The chain combines TRBV20-1 with TRBJ2-1; 9 bases align to TRBD2. The CDR3 contains 18 residues. The V segment lost 5 bases and the J segment 3 bases; nucleotides outside the gene matches: 17. In germline, CDR1 is DFQATT, CDR2 SNEGSKA (reference sequence). In DNA, the CDR3 is TGCAGTGCTCAATACCGGGGACACGCGGGAGGGTACTACAATGAGCAGTTCTTC. Protein sequence: CSAQYRGHAGGYYNEQFF.

V gene TRBV4-1 combines with J gene TRBJ1-2, with D perhaps matching TRBD1 (5 bases). The germline V gene has CDR1 MGHRA and CDR2 YSYEKL. Trimming cost V 2 bases and J 4 bases, with 8 bases left between them. This CDR3 region has 13 residues. This CDR3 is CASSQQGIYGYTF. DNA of the CDR3: TGCGCCAGCAGCCAACAGGGAATCTATGGCTACACCTTC.

This clonotype appeared many times. The rearrangement joins TRBV4-3 to TRBJ2-1; D is uncertain. Germline CDR1 is LGHNA and CDR2 is YSLEER. CDR3 length: 17 residues. V shed 1 base and J shed 0 bases, with 13 bases lying between them. This CDR3 is CASSQGRRKSSYNEQFF. CDR3 sequence (DNA): TGCGCCAGCAGCCAAGGCCGACGGAAGAGCTCCTACAATGAGCAGTTCTTC.

This chain connects TRBV20-1 to TRBJ2-3, with 10 nucleotides matching TRBD2. CDR3 length: 14 residues. Germline loops: CDR1 DFQATT, CDR2 SNEGSKA (reference sequence). J lost 5 bases, V lost 3 bases, and 5 bases had no gene match. The CDR3 coding sequence is TGCAGTGCTAGGGTCCTAGCGGGAGTAGATACGCAGTATTTT. Its protein is CSARVLAGVDTQYF.

V gene TRBV28 combines with J gene TRBJ1-2; D possibly corresponds to TRBD1 (6 bases). The germline V and J ends were trimmed by 3 bases and 7 bases, with 15 bases remaining between them. Per germline, CDR1 MDHEN and CDR2 SYDVKM. The CDR3 sequence is 14 residues long. For the CDR3, the DNA is TGTGCCAGCAGTTTGGGGGCAGGGGATGGTGGCTACACCTTC. This codes for CASSLGAGDGGYTF.

The rearrangement links TRBV18 to TRBJ1-5; 8 bases are shared with TRBD1. CDR1 KGHSH and CDR2 LQKENI come from the germline V gene. The CDR3 is 16 residues long. The V gene end was trimmed by 5 bases and the J gene end by 2 bases; junction bases not matched to a gene: 8. CDR3 bases: TGTGCCAGCTCATCCTCAGGGGGCTGGGGCAATCAGCCCCAGCATTTT. Encoded protein: CASSSSGGWGNQPQHF.

The sample holds a few counts of this clonotype. The CDR3 region has the DNA TGTGCCAGCAGCGCCAGCTGGGACGGACTCTATGGCAAAAACATTCAGTACTTC. Translating it yields CASSASWDGLYGKNIQYF. The chain is built from TRBV21-1 and TRBJ2-5; the listed D gene, TRBD1, was not tested against the DNA. The closer fit of TRBJ2-4 to the DNA end suggests the J call may be wrong. TRBV21-1 is given as a pseudogene. CDR3 length: 18 residues.

This clonotype has more than one count but fewer than ten. The chain employs TRBV6-5 and TRBJ1-2, with a possible D match to TRBD1 (5 bases). CDR3 length: 19 residues. V dropped 2 bases and J dropped 0 bases, with 22 bases sitting between them. In germline, CDR1 is MNHEY, CDR2 SVGAGI. CDR3 amino acids: CASSYARPGTARANYGYTF. CDR3 coding DNA: TGTGCCAGCAGTTACGCAAGACCCGGGACCGCCCGAGCTAACTATGGCTACACCTTC.

The chain carries TRBV7-9 and TRBJ2-2, with D possibly matching TRBD1 (6 bases). The CDR3 is 14 residues long. V was cut by 5 bases and J by 4 bases, with 11 bases left in between. The V gene's germline CDR1 is SEHNR and CDR2 FQNEAQ (reference sequence). The CDR3 loop is CASSPWTVTGELFF. The CDR3 coding sequence is TGTGCCAGCAGCCCGTGGACAGTCACCGGGGAGCTGTTTTTT. Complete variable domain (other parts from reference TRBV7-9 and TRBJ2-2): DTGVSQNPRHKITKRGQNVTFRCDPISEHNRLYWYRQTLGQGPEFLTYFQNEAQLEKSRLLSDRFSAERPKGSFSTLEIQRTEQGDSAMYLCASSPWTVTGELFFGEGSRLTVL.

The chain is built from TRBV9 and TRBJ1-2; unclear D gene. Germline loops: CDR1 SGDLS, CDR2 YYNGEE. V was pared by 3 bases and J by 3 bases, with 15 bases between. This CDR3 contains 15 residues. The CDR3, as DNA: TGTGCCAGCAGCGGCAGTGGCCAGCCGGACTATGGCTACACCTTC. Translated, it gives CASSGSGQPDYGYTF. Combining the CDR3 with reference TRBV9 and TRBJ1-2 gives the whole variable domain DSGVTQTPKHLITATGQRVTLRCSPRSGDLSVYWYQQSLDQGLQFLIQYYNGEERAKGNILERFSAQQFPDLHSELNLSSLELGDSALYFCASSGSGQPDYGYTFGSGTRLTVV.

V usage is TRBV6-1 and J usage is TRBJ1-6, with D unclear. Germline CDR1 MNHNS, CDR2 SASEGT. This CDR3 has 13 residues. V was cut by 5 bases and J by 8 bases, with 10 bases left in between. The CDR3 DNA is TGTGCCAGCAGTCGGGGAAGTGATTCACCCCTCCACTTT. Translating gives CASSRGSDSPLHF.

This clonotype came up a few times. V and J are TRBV4-3 and TRBJ2-7; D not resolved. The V end lost 0 bases, the J end lost 3 bases, and 12 bases lay between the germline ends. The CDR3 is 15 residues long. CDR1 and CDR2 from the germline V gene are LGHNA and YSLEER. The CDR3 DNA reads TGCGCCAGCAGCCAAGATATAGGTTCAGACTACGAGCAGTACTTC. This translates into CASSQDIGSDYEQYF.